What follows are 3 T cell receptor beta chains derived from one specimen sequenced in a study of blood T cell repertoires in COVID-19. Sequencing was performed with immunoSEQ multiplex PCR; in TCRdb, only in-frame clones are kept and a portion is missing. This table has under 130,000 clones, around 87% appearing once. The specimen sequenced was peripheral blood. These receptors all come from a woman of 80 years or more with acute or convalescent COVID-19.

This sequence joins TRBV4-2 and TRBJ2-7; TRBD1 agrees at 9 bases. The germline V gene has CDR1 LGHNA and CDR2 YNFKEQ. J was trimmed by 2 bases and V by 0 bases; bases with no gene match: 8. CDR3 size: 17 residues. CDR3 protein: CASSQEFSGQGTYEQYF. CDR3 bases: TGTGCCAGCAGCCAAGAGTTTTCGGGACAGGGTACCTACGAGCAGTACTTC.

The count of this clone is one. The chain has TRBV2 and TRBJ1-1, with D perhaps matching TRBD1 (5 bases). The CDR3 has 15 residues. V lost 8 bases and J lost 2, with 18 bases in between. Germline values: CDR1 SNHLY, CDR2 FYNNEI. The CDR3 protein is CASRPDAGGNTEAFF. The CDR3, as DNA: TGTGCCAGCCGCCCCGACGCGGGGGGAAACACTGAAGCTTTCTTT.

In nucleotides, the CDR3 is TGTGCCAGCAGCGAAGCCCCCGTCTCTAGCACAGATACGCAGTATTTT. It yields the protein CASSEAPVSSTDTQYF. The chain combines TRBV7-2 with TRBJ2-3; D unresolved. CDR3 length: 16 residues. Trimming pared 5 bases from V and 0 bases from J, leaving 15 bases between. CDR1 and CDR2 from the germline V gene are SGHTA and FQGNSA.